A selection of T cell receptor beta chains follows, all from one sample in a study of T cell responses to AZD1222 COVID-19 vaccine. Some clones are missing from TCRdb's copy, which holds only in-frame ones; the method was immunoSEQ multiplex PCR. The sample lists about 92,000 clones, just over 85% occurring once. The sequences come from peripheral blood, collected on day 0 of AZD1222 vaccination. The receptor set was obtained from an adult in good health. Both conserved end residues are part of each CDR3. Fields, in order: J gene, clone size, D gene, V gene, CDR3 protein, CDR3 DNA. D genes are given only for firm matches. Not all rows give a size; the values are once, few, many and, for expanded clones, a class.

j_gene: TRBJ2-2; abundance: few; d_gene: TRBD2; v_gene: TRBV3-1/TRBV3-2; CDR3aa: CASSQLAGNTGELFF; CDR3nt: TGTGCCAGCAGCCAGCTAGCGGGGAACACCGGGGAGCTGTTTTTT
j_gene: TRBJ2-2; abundance: .; d_gene: .; v_gene: TRBV9; CDR3aa: CASSAGPGSTGELFF; CDR3nt: TGTGCCAGCAGCGCGGGCCCGGGGTCCACCGGGGAGCTGTTTTTT
j_gene: TRBJ2-3; abundance: .; d_gene: .; v_gene: TRBV30; CDR3aa: CAWSVEQASDTQYF; CDR3nt: TGTGCCTGGAGTGTCGAACAGGCCTCGGATACGCAGTATTTT
j_gene: TRBJ2-1; abundance: .; d_gene: TRBD1; v_gene: TRBV11-3; CDR3aa: CASSGTDNEQFF; CDR3nt: TGTGCCAGCAGCGGGACAGACAATGAGCAGTTCTTC
j_gene: TRBJ2-7; abundance: .; d_gene: .; v_gene: TRBV5-1; CDR3aa: CASSQLGGYEQYF; CDR3nt: TGCGCCAGCAGTCAGTTAGGGGGTTACGAGCAGTACTTC
j_gene: TRBJ1-5; abundance: .; d_gene: .; v_gene: TRBV7-8; CDR3aa: CASSLVGQPQHF; CDR3nt: TGTGCCAGCAGCTTAGTCGGTCAGCCCCAGCATTTT
j_gene: TRBJ2-7; abundance: .; d_gene: TRBD2; v_gene: TRBV6-6; CDR3aa: CASRTSTSGGYEQYF; CDR3nt: TGTGCCAGCAGAACTTCGACTAGCGGGGGTTACGAGCAGTACTTC
j_gene: TRBJ1-2; abundance: once; d_gene: .; v_gene: TRBV25-1; CDR3aa: CASSDPTGLSYGYTF; CDR3nt: TGTGCCAGCAGTGATCCGACAGGTTTAAGCTATGGCTACACCTTC
j_gene: TRBJ1-2; abundance: .; d_gene: TRBD1; v_gene: TRBV5-1; CDR3aa: CASSDGTAINYGYTF; CDR3nt: TGCGCCAGCAGCGACGGGACAGCGATTAACTATGGCTACACCTTC
j_gene: TRBJ2-1; abundance: .; d_gene: TRBD2; v_gene: TRBV6-6; CDR3aa: CASSPPGGSGGQFF; CDR3nt: TGTGCCAGCAGTCCTCCCGGAGGTAGCGGGGGTCAGTTCTTC
j_gene: TRBJ2-7; abundance: .; d_gene: .; v_gene: TRBV2; CDR3aa: CASSEGYNYEQYF; CDR3nt: TGTGCCAGCAGTGAGGGTTATAACTACGAGCAGTACTTC
j_gene: TRBJ2-1; abundance: .; d_gene: TRBD2; v_gene: TRBV19; CDR3aa: CASSGALAGAVYNEQFF; CDR3nt: TGTGCCAGTTCAGGGGCCCTAGCGGGAGCGGTTTACAATGAGCAGTTCTTC
j_gene: TRBJ2-7; abundance: .; d_gene: .; v_gene: TRBV2; CDR3aa: CASRTGLDEQYF; CDR3nt: TGTGCCAGCAGGACAGGCCTCGACGAGCAGTACTTC
j_gene: TRBJ1-3; abundance: .; d_gene: .; v_gene: TRBV6-1; CDR3aa: CASSEERLSGNTIYF; CDR3nt: TGTGCCAGCAGTGAAGAACGCCTCTCTGGAAACACCATATATTTT
j_gene: TRBJ1-4; abundance: .; d_gene: .; v_gene: TRBV12-3/TRBV12-4; CDR3aa: CASSLRVGRLFF; CDR3nt: TGTGCCAGCAGTTTGAGGGTGGGTCGACTGTTTTTT
j_gene: TRBJ1-2; abundance: .; d_gene: .; v_gene: TRBV5-1; CDR3aa: CASSLVGSGYYGYTF; CDR3nt: TGCGCCAGCAGCTTGGTAGGCAGCGGATACTATGGCTACACCTTC
j_gene: TRBJ2-3; abundance: .; d_gene: .; v_gene: TRBV2; CDR3aa: CASRSWGASTDTQYF; CDR3nt: TGTGCCAGCAGGTCCTGGGGGGCTAGCACAGATACGCAGTATTTT
j_gene: TRBJ1-4; abundance: .; d_gene: TRBD1; v_gene: TRBV19; CDR3aa: CASTSSRDRVNEKLFF; CDR3nt: TGTGCCAGTACCTCGTCCCGGGACAGGGTCAATGAAAAACTGTTTTTT